Each of the 9 T cell receptor beta chains below was sequenced from the same sample in a study of T cells expressing NK-cell markers. TCRdb reprocessed the 5' RACE reads and stores each CDR3 protein as one record, lacking DNA. Recorded for this sample: 450,000 to 600,000 distinct CDR3 sequences. The material sequenced was blood T cells: a sorted CD56 or NKG2C T cell subset, CD4+ or CD8+ T cells, or bulk PBMC T cells (not recorded which). These receptors all stem from a man between 18 and 29 years old in good health.

The J gene is TRBJ1-1, the V gene TRBV6-4. Germline V gene sequence: CDR1 MRHNA, CDR2 SNTAGT. The CDR3 loop spans 12 amino acids. The CDR3 protein is CASSDSNRKAFF.

The chain recombines TRBV28 with TRBJ2-4; lacking DNA, the TRBD1 call made by TCRdb goes unchecked. The CDR3 contains 15 residues. CDR1 and CDR2 from the germline V gene are MDHEN and SYDVKM. CDR3 in amino acids: CASSFVRTGENIQYF. The complete variable domain, with remaining parts taken from reference TRBV28 and TRBJ2-4, reads DVKVTQSSRYLVKRTGEKVFLECVQDMDHENMFWYRQDPGLGLRLIYFSYDVKMKEKGDIPEGYSVSREKKERFSLILESASTNQTSMYLCASSFVRTGENIQYFGAGTRLSVL.

This chain links TRBV7-3 with TRBJ1-2; TCRdb indicates TRBD1, and absent DNA this call remains unverified. The CDR3 extends over 13 amino acids. In germline, CDR1 is SGHTA, CDR2 FQGTGA. This CDR3 reads CASSEGQMNGYTF.

The V and J genes are TRBV27 and TRBJ2-3; TCRdb's D call of TRBD1 is untestable without DNA. Germline loops: CDR1 MNHEY, CDR2 SMNVEV (reference sequence). This CDR3 has 15 amino acids. CDR3 loop: CASSPGQHVTDTQYF.

The V and J genes are TRBV11-2 and TRBJ2-5; the D call of TRBD1 rests on TCRdb alone, since no DNA is present to check it. Germline V gene data show CDR1 as SGHAT and CDR2 as FQNNGV. This CDR3 is 15 amino acids long. CDR3 in amino acids: CASSPQLDRQETQYF.

J is TRBJ1-2 and V is TRBV12-3 or TRBV12-4; TCRdb picks TRBD1, but there is no DNA to check that call. This CDR3 region has 14 residues. The CDR3 loop is CASSLSGGSHGYTF.

The chain couples TRBV20-1 to TRBJ2-5; TCRdb lists TRBD1, though no DNA is available to test this call. Per the germline V gene, CDR1 is DFQATT and CDR2 is SNEGSKA (reference sequence). CDR3 length: 14 residues. CDR3: CSARVRVGTGTQYF.

The rearrangement uses TRBV20-1 and TRBJ2-5; the D gene TCRdb calls, TRBD1, cannot be checked with no DNA. Germline-derived CDR1 and CDR2 are DFQATT and SNEGSKA (reference sequence). CDR3 length: 17 residues. CDR3 protein: CSARDSLNSANQETQYF.

The chain is built from TRBV30 and TRBJ2-5. Germline lookup yields CDR1 GTSNPN and CDR2 SVGIG (reference sequence). The CDR3 is 15 residues long. CDR3: CAWSRTDWYQETQYF.